This is a list of T cell receptor beta chains from one sample in a study of regulatory T cells in long-lasting Graves disease. MiXCR, applied by TCRdb to the multiplex PCR reads, yields one record per CDR3 protein. The repertoire holds about 290,000 distinct CDR3 sequences, with around 20% as singletons. Source: peripheral blood mononuclear cells (PBMCs), taken when the disease was refractory, from a patient treated with antithyroid drugs. These receptors all stem from a female donor with Graves disease. Each CDR3 is given with its conserved first and last residue. D genes are given only for firm matches. Expanded clones get a size class; other rows say once, few or many, or leave the size out.

J gene | V gene | clone size | D gene | CDR3 protein | CDR3 DNA
TRBJ1-5 | TRBV7-9 | few | . | CASAPSSGQPQHF | TGTGCCAGCGCGCCAAGTTCGGGTCAGCCCCAGCATTTT
TRBJ2-7 | TRBV7-2 | . | . | CASSLEGYRGSYEQYF | TGTGCCAGCAGCTTAGAGGGGTATCGGGGATCCTACGAGCAGTACTTC
TRBJ1-6 | TRBV12-3/TRBV12-4 | many | . | CASSLRAPLHF | TGTGCCAGCAGTTTAAGGGCACCCCTCCACTTT
TRBJ1-4 | TRBV7-2 | few | . | CASSLTGQPNEKLFF | TGTGCCAGCAGCTTAACAGGGCAGCCTAATGAAAAACTGTTTTTT
TRBJ2-6 | TRBV18 | few | TRBD2 | CASSPLAGGPSGANVLTF | TGTGCCAGCTCACCACTGGCGGGAGGGCCTTCCGGGGCCAACGTCCTGACTTTC
TRBJ1-4 | TRBV10-3 | . | . | CAISERGSNEKLFF | TGTGCCATCAGTGAAAGGGGATCTAATGAAAAACTGTTTTTT
TRBJ1-5 | TRBV12-3/TRBV12-4 | . | . | CASSERSASNQPQHF | TGTGCCAGCAGCGAGAGATCAGCGAGCAATCAGCCCCAGCATTTT
TRBJ1-2 | TRBV10-3 | . | TRBD1 | CAISGRNWTGFGYTF | TGTGCCATCAGTGGCCGCAACTGGACAGGGTTTGGCTACACCTTC
TRBJ2-1 | TRBV19 | . | . | CASSIRKEANEQFF | TGTGCCAGTAGTATCCGTAAGGAGGCCAATGAGCAGTTCTTC
TRBJ2-7 | TRBV19 | . | . | CASSMWAATPYEQYF | TGTGCCAGTAGTATGTGGGCAGCCACCCCCTACGAGCAGTACTTC
TRBJ2-7 | TRBV28 | many | . | CASSLFSGFPYEQYF | TGTGCCAGCAGTTTATTTTCGGGGTTTCCCTACGAGCAGTACTTC
TRBJ2-7 | TRBV7-2 | many | TRBD2 | CASSRRTSGSYEQYF | TGTGCCAGCAGCAGACGGACTAGCGGGAGTTACGAGCAGTACTTC
TRBJ1-1 | TRBV4-3 | . | . | CASSQDRAENTEAFF | TGCGCCAGCAGCCAAGATCGCGCCGAGAACACTGAAGCTTTCTTT
TRBJ2-5 | TRBV20-1 | few | TRBD2 | CSARPASGGGLQETQYF | TGCAGTGCTAGACCGGCTAGCGGGGGGGGTCTCCAAGAGACCCAGTACTTC
TRBJ2-7 | TRBV4-3 | . | . | CASSLVPRVATYEQYF | TGCGCCAGCAGCTTGGTCCCTAGAGTAGCGACCTACGAGCAGTACTTC
TRBJ1-5 | TRBV10-2 | few | . | CASSELTGDQPQHF | TGCGCCAGCAGTGAGCTAACGGGGGATCAGCCCCAGCATTTT
TRBJ2-7 | TRBV18 | many | . | CASSPPPTYEQYF | TGTGCCAGCTCACCACCACCCACCTACGAGCAGTACTTC
TRBJ2-1 | TRBV28 | . | TRBD2 | CASSLFGTSGRNFGYNEQFF | TGTGCCAGCAGTTTATTCGGGACTAGCGGGAGAAATTTTGGATACAATGAGCAGTTCTTC
TRBJ1-4 | TRBV28 | many | . | CASSSGQLNEKLFF | TGTGCCAGCAGTTCTGGACAGCTAAATGAAAAACTGTTTTTT
TRBJ2-7 | TRBV28 | few | . | CASSPAIGGAGEQYF | TGTGCCAGCAGTCCCGCGATAGGGGGCGCGGGGGAGCAGTACTTC
TRBJ2-7 | TRBV7-9 | many | . | CASSLNRGYEQYF | TGTGCCAGCAGCTTAAATCGCGGCTACGAGCAGTACTTC
TRBJ1-5 | TRBV19 | . | TRBD1 | CASRPPTGDQPQHF | TGTGCCAGTAGACCCCCCACAGGGGATCAGCCCCAGCATTTT
TRBJ1-2 | TRBV29-1 | many | . | CSVEDTRTYGYTF | TGCAGCGTTGAAGACACAAGGACCTATGGCTACACCTTC
TRBJ2-4 | TRBV27 | . | TRBD1 | CASSPNRGDGNIQYF | TGTGCCAGCAGTCCGAACAGGGGAGACGGAAACATTCAGTACTTC
TRBJ1-5 | TRBV28 | . | TRBD1 | CASRPRDRGPGGPQHF | TGTGCCAGCAGACCGAGGGACAGGGGCCCAGGAGGACCCCAGCATTTT
TRBJ1-1 | TRBV7-8 | . | . | CASSLALGQGEAFF | TGTGCCAGCAGCTTAGCGTTGGGGCAGGGGGAAGCTTTCTTT
TRBJ2-6 | TRBV6-2/TRBV6-3 | . | . | CASSLFWITLGDQDSGANVLTF | TGTGCCAGCAGCTTATTTTGGATAACCCTTGGGGACCAGGACTCTGGGGCCAACGTCCTGACTTTC
TRBJ1-4 | TRBV4-1 | . | TRBD1 | CASSQLTWGQGNEKLFF | TGCGCCAGCAGCCAGCTGACATGGGGACAGGGGAATGAAAAACTGTTTTTT
TRBJ2-7 | TRBV20-1 | many | TRBD2 | CSARGLAGGHEQYF | TGCAGTGCTAGAGGACTAGCGGGAGGACACGAGCAGTACTTC
TRBJ1-1 | TRBV7-2 | . | TRBD1 | CASTWDRGGTEAFF | TGTGCCAGCACCTGGGACAGGGGAGGGACTGAAGCTTTCTTT
TRBJ2-5 | TRBV6-2/TRBV6-3 | few | . | CASSSTVEETQYF | TGTGCCAGCAGCTCGACAGTAGAAGAGACCCAGTACTTC
TRBJ2-5 | TRBV30 | many | TRBD2 | CAWSPGGVETQYF | TGTGCCTGGAGTCCGGGAGGGGTCGAGACCCAGTACTTC
TRBJ2-7 | TRBV27 | few | . | CASPRIRVYEQYF | TGTGCCAGCCCTAGGATTCGGGTTTACGAGCAGTACTTC
TRBJ1-2 | TRBV30 | many | TRBD1 | CAWNTGGGYTF | TGTGCCTGGAACACAGGGGGAGGCTACACCTTC
TRBJ2-5 | TRBV7-7 | . | . | CASSLESAEGETQYF | TGTGCTAGCAGCTTAGAGAGCGCGGAGGGAGAGACCCAGTACTTC
TRBJ1-2 | TRBV6-1 | many | TRBD1 | CASSRRRGQGAPGYTF | TGTGCCAGCAGTCGTCGCCGCGGACAGGGGGCGCCTGGCTACACCTTC
TRBJ2-3 | TRBV28 | . | TRBD1 | CASSPHGQGIGTDTQYF | TGTGCCAGCAGTCCCCATGGACAGGGCATTGGCACAGATACGCAGTATTTT